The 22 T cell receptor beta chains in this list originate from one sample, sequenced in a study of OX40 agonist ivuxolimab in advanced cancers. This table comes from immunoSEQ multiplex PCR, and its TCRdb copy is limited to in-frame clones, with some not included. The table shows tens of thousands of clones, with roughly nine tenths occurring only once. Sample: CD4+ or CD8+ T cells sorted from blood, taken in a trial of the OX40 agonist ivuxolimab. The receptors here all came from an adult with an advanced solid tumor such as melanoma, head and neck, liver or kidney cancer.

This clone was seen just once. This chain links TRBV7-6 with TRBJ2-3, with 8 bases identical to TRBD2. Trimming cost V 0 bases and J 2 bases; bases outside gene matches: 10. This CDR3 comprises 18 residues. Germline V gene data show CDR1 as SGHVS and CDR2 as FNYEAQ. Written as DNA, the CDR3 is TGTGCCAGCAGCTTAGCCGAATGGGGTAGCGGGGTCACAGATACGCAGTATTTT. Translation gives CASSLAEWGSGVTDTQYF.

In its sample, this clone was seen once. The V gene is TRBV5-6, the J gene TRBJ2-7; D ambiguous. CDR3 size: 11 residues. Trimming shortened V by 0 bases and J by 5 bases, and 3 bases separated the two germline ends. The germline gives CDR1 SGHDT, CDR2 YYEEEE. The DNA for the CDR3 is TGTGCCAGCAGCTTGGCCCACGAGCAGTACTTC. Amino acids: CASSLAHEQYF.

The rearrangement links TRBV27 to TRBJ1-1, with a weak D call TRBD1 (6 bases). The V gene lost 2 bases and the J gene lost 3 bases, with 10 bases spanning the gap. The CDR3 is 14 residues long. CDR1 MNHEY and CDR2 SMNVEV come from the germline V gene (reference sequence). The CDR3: CASSLVGADTEAFF. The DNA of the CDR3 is TGTGCCAGCAGTTTAGTGGGGGCTGACACTGAAGCTTTCTTT.

CDR3 sequence (DNA): TGCGCCAGCAGACGTGGGGGACTAGCGATGCGGGGCCCCTACAATGAGCAGTTCTTC. The encoded protein is CASRRGGLAMRGPYNEQFF. The rearrangement links TRBV5-1 to TRBJ2-1, with 10 bases identical to TRBD2. V lost 5 bases, J lost 2 bases, and 16 bases stayed unmatched. The CDR3 totals 19 residues. The germline gives CDR1 SGHRS, CDR2 YFSETQ.

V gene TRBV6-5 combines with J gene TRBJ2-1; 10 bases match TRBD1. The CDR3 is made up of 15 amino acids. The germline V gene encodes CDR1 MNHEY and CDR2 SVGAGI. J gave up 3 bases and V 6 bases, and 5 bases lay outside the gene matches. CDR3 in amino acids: CASRVGQGNYNEQFF. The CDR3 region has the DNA TGTGCCAGCAGAGTGGGACAGGGGAACTACAATGAGCAGTTCTTC.

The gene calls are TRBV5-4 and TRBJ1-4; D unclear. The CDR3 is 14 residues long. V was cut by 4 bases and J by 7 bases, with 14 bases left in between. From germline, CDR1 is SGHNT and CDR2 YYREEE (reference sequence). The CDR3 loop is CASSPDAGGEKLFF. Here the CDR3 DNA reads TGTGCCAGCAGCCCGGACGCAGGAGGTGAAAAACTGTTTTTT.

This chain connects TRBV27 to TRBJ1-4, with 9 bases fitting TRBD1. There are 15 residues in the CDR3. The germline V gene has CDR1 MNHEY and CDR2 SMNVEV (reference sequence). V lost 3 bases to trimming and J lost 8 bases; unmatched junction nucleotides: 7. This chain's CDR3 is CASSFRDRVGEKLFF. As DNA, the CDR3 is TGTGCCAGCAGTTTTAGGGACAGGGTGGGAGAAAAACTGTTTTTT.

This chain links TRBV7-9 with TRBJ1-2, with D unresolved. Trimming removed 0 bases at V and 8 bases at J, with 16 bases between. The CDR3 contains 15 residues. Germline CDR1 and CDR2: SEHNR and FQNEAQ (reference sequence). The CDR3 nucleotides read TGTGCCAGCAGCTTAGCGTTGGGGAATCGGGAGGGCTACACCTTC. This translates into CASSLALGNREGYTF. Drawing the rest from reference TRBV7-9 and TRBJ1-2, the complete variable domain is DTGVSQNPRHKITKRGQNVTFRCDPISEHNRLYWYRQTLGQGPEFLTYFQNEAQLEKSRLLSDRFSAERPKGSFSTLEIQRTEQGDSAMYLCASSLALGNREGYTFGSGTRLTVV.

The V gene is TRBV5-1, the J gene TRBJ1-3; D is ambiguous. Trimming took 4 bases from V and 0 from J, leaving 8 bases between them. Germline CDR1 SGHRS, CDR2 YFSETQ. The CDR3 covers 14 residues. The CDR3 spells CASSLGYSGNTIYF. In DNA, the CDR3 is TGCGCCAGCAGCCTCGGGTACTCTGGAAACACCATATATTTT.

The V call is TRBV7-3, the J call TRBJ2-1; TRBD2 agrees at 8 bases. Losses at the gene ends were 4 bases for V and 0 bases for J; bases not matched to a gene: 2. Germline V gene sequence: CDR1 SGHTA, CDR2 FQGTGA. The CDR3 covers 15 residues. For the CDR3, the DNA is TGTGCCAGCAGCTACAGCGGGAGCTCCTACAATGAGCAGTTCTTC. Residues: CASSYSGSSYNEQFF. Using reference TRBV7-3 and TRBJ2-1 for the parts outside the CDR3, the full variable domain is GAGVSQTPSNKVTEKGKYVELRCDPISGHTALYWYRQSLGQGPEFLIYFQGTGAADDSGLPNDRFFAVRPEGSVSTLKIQRTERGDSAVYLCASSYSGSSYNEQFFGPGTRLTVL.

The DNA of the CDR3 is TGTGCCAGCACTCGGGACAGTAGCACAGATACGCAGTATTTT. Residues: CASTRDSSTDTQYF. The J gene is TRBJ2-3, the V gene TRBV14; TRBD1 agrees at 7 bases. Per the germline V gene, CDR1 is SGHDN and CDR2 is FVKESK. V was pared by 7 bases and J by 0 bases, with 4 bases of the junction left unmatched. The length of the CDR3 is 14 residues.

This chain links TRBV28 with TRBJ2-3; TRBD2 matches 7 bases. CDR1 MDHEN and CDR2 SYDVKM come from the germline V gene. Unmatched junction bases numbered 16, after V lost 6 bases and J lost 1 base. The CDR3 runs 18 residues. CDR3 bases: TGTGCCAGCAGCCATGCCCCTTTTTTAGCGGGTCGCACAGATACGCAGTATTTT. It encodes CASSHAPFLAGRTDTQYF.

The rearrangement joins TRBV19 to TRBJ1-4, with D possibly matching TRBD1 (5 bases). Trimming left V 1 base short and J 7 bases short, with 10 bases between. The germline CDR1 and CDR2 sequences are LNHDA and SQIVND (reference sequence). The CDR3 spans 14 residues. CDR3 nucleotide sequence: TGTGCCAGTAGTATAGGGGAGGGGAGTGAAAAACTGTTTTTT. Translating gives CASSIGEGSEKLFF. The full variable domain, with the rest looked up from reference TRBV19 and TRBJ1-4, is DGGITQSPKYLFRKEGQNVTLSCEQNLNHDAMYWYRQDPGQGLRLIYYSQIVNDFQKGDIAEGYSVSREKKESFPLTVTSAQKNPTAFYLCASSIGEGSEKLFFGSGTQLSVL.

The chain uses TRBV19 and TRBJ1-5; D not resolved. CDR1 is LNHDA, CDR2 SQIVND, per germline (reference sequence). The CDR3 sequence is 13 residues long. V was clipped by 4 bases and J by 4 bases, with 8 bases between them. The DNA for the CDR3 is TGTGCCAGTAGTACAGAAACTAATCAGCCCCAGCATTTT. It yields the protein CASSTETNQPQHF.

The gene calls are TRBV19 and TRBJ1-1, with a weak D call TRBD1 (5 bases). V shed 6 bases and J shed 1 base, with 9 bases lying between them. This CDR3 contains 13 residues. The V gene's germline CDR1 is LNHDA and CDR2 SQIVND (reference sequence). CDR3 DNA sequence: TGTGCCAGTAGAACCGGACAGAACACTGAAGCTTTCTTT. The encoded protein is CASRTGQNTEAFF.

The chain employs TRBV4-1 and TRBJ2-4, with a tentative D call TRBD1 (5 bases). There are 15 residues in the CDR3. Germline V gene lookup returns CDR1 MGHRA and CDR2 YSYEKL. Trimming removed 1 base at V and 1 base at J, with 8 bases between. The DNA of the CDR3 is TGCGCCAGCAGCCAAGGATCAGGGGCCAAAAACATTCAGTACTTC. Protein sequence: CASSQGSGAKNIQYF.

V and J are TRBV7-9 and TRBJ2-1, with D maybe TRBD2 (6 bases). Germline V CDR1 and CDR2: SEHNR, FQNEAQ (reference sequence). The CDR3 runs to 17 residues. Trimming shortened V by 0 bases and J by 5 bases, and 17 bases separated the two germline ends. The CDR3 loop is CASSLANFGEEHNEQFF. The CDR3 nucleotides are TGTGCCAGCAGCTTAGCCAACTTCGGGGAGGAGCACAATGAGCAGTTCTTC.

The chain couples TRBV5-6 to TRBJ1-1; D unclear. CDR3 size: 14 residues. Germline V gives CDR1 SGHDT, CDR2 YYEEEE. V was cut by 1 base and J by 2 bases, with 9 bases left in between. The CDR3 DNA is TGTGCCAGCAGCTTGCTCCGCAGTAACACTGAAGCTTTCTTT. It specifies CASSLLRSNTEAFF.

The chain's CDR3 is CASSQDSGQGNEQFF. The CDR3 region has the DNA TGCGCCAGCAGCCAAGACTCAGGACAGGGAAATGAGCAGTTCTTC. The genes are TRBV4-1 and TRBJ2-1, with 8 bases fitting TRBD1. The germline V gene has CDR1 MGHRA and CDR2 YSYEKL. The V gene end was trimmed by 0 bases and the J gene end by 7 bases; junction bases not matched to a gene: 5. The CDR3 is 15 residues long.

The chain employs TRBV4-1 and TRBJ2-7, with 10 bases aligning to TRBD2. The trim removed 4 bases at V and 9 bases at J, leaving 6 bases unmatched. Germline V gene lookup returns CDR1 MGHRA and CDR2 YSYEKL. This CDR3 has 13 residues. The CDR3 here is CASSLPSGSVQYF. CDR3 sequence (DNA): TGCGCCAGCAGCCTCCCTAGCGGGAGTGTGCAGTACTTC.

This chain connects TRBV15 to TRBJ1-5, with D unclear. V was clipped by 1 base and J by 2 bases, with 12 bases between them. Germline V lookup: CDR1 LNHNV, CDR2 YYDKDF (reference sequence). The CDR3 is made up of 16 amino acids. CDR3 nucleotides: TGTGCCACCAGCAGAGTACCAGGCCAGGGCAATCAGCCCCAGCATTTT. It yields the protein CATSRVPGQGNQPQHF.

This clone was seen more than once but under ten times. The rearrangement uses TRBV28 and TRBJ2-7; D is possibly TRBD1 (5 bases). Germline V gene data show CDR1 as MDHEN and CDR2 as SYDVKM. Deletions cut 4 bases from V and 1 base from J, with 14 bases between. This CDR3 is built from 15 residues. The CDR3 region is CASSSTRDFSYEQYF. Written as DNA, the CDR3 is TGTGCCAGCAGTTCTACCAGGGATTTTTCCTACGAGCAGTACTTC.